A single T cell receptor beta chain is shown here with its context. The target of this receptor is not known. The record has no base qualities; no much larger clone is one base away. In total, over 600 healthy bone marrow donors made up the cohort. At the time of sampling, all cohort members were nominally healthy, though unrecorded immune exposures were likely present. The donor tested CMV seropositive and was one of the 289 seropositive cohort members. Every donor gave a peripheral blood sample, and the peripheral blood mononuclear cells from that sample were used for TCR beta sequencing. The Qiagen DNeasy Blood Extraction Kit was used to extract genomic DNA from the blood cell samples. The sample comes from a study of cytomegalovirus exposure and HLA in healthy donors (dated by TCRdb to about 2017). For the study in its entirety: According to an earlier analysis of several hundred of the donors, about 179 million T cells yielded 117 million unique TCR beta sequences and approximately 300 Gb of sequence data. An early release that covered about 600 HLA-typed donors contained approximately 300 gigabases of sequencing data and 65 million to 100 million unique TCR sequences. Of the roughly 400 genotyped donors, over 70% fell in the genetic ancestry cluster associated with self-reported Caucasian donors. The study aimed to test whether cataloging public T cell receptors could reveal signatures of past pathogen exposure. The study used immunosequencing to profile the T cell repertoires of about 670 subjects and linked those repertoires to cytomegalovirus serostatus. A separate validation cohort of about 110 different subjects was used in addition to the roughly 640-subject first cohort. High-throughput TCR immunosequencing, statistical association of individual TCRs with disease status, and machine learning were combined to predict cytomegalovirus infection status. To study patterns of TCR occurrence, a later analysis re-analyzed previously published TCR beta repertoires from around 700 donors and added high-resolution HLA genotyping. Rather than using new phenotypic data, the later analysis identified candidate immune exposures from TCR beta sequences and from how often those sequences occurred across donors. An earlier analysis of around 580 of the donors used high-throughput TCR beta sequencing to judge whether each TCR beta V gene segment behaved as functional or pseudogenic. Alongside the repertoire data, information on donor age, sex, ethnicity and CMV serostatus was compiled. Genome-wide SNP genotypes for about three fifths of the 666 donors were used in a later genetic analysis, which treated that subset as a discovery cohort. Every discovery cohort repertoire had been produced on one sequencing platform. HLA typing included class I and class II loci at four-digit resolution. The number of donors typed differed by locus, with 629-630 for A, B, C, DRB1 and DQB1, around 500 for DQA1, over 600 for DPA1, and about 450 for DPB1. Roughly 5 DR-DQ haplotypes were handled as single units for association and clustering because linkage in the cohort was strong. Among about 360 genotyped donors of the cohort, an average of approximately 240,000 unique TCR beta nucleotide sequences were sequenced per donor, 15% to 20% of them non-productive.

What the study reported, not specific to this receptor: Several of the top co-occurrence clusters appeared to be linked to parvovirus B19, influenza, CMV and Epstein-Barr virus, according to a later analysis. Immune exposure information for the cohort was limited to CMV serostatus. The earlier analysis of fewer than 750 of the donors excluded roughly 17 rarely observed V segments, including chromosome 9 orphons, because counts were too low. Presence/absence analyses assumed roughly uniform sequencing depth across donors, an assumption that may not hold. The sequencing pipeline was judged likely to have produced a cluster of highly shared sequence variants as a technical artifact. Linkage disequilibrium might explain the correlated functional status among segregating V segments, but an unknown experimental factor could not be excluded. In vitro tests confirmed that three of the cytomegalovirus-associated TCR beta chains recognize cytomegalovirus antigens. A later analysis found that most CMV-associated TCR beta chains appeared HLA-restricted, with HLA associations seemingly driven largely by CMV exposure. In this cohort, only TCR beta chains were sequenced, and detectable features were limited by the absence of alpha or paired-chain data. The classifier was reported to diagnose cytomegalovirus status with high specificity and sensitivity in both the original and validation cohorts. The study listed 170 or so TCR beta chains as associated with cytomegalovirus. HLA typing was unavailable for some donors at each locus, so association tests used only the typed subset. While some public TCRs were present in many individuals, most TCR sequences turned up only very rarely across donors. Strong co-occurrence of HLA alleles, especially DR and DQ, made assigning TCR associations to individual alleles difficult. In a later analysis, the rate of TCR association differed among HLA loci, with DRB1 alleles having the most associated TCRs and HLA-C alleles having the fewest. In a later analysis, HLA-associated TCR beta chains showed more clonal expansion and lower generation probabilities than non-associated chains that were equally common. In a later analysis, 16,951 TCR beta sequences were associated with specific HLA alleles at a false discovery rate of 0.05. A further reported finding was that TCR beta sequences accurately predicted the HLA-A and HLA-B alleles for most subjects in the first cohort. Compared with the 666-donor mean, donors in an Asian-associated ancestry cluster had fewer N-insertions in productive TCRs, according to a later genetic analysis. An association between a missense DCLRE1C variant and V-gene and J-gene trimming of TCR beta chains was found in a later genetic analysis and replicated in an independent cohort. According to the authors, the approach could potentially be generalized to other disease states and immunological phenotypes. In an earlier analysis of approximately 600 of the donors, most TCR beta V segments were observed in productive rearrangements about 87% or about 30% of the time, broadly matching IMGT annotations.

The library was prepared using the immunoSEQ multiplex PCR assay. The multiplex PCR relied on a mix of 60 forward primers for TCR Vbeta segments and 13 reverse primers for TCR Jbeta segments. The CDR3 region of rearranged TCR beta genes was amplified from genomic DNA with a multiplex PCR assay. The amplified TCR beta libraries were sequenced on the Illumina HiSeq System as 87-base-pair reads. The source study handled its data this way. A later analysis tallied around 80 million unique TCR beta chains across the 666 repertoires, and about 12 million of those chains were shared by two or more donors. Raw reads were error-corrected and collapsed into unique sequences with a nearest-neighbor algorithm that merged closely related sequences to remove PCR and sequencing errors. To assign V, D and J gene segments, CDR3 sequences were aligned to IMGT reference sequences. For a sequence to be retained, at least a six-nucleotide match to both a V gene segment and a J gene segment was required. A rearrangement counted as productive if the CDR3 had no stop codons and remained in frame with V and J, and every other rearrangement counted as non-productive. Following IMGT convention, CDR3 was defined as the stretch from the second conserved V-encoded cysteine to the conserved J-encoded phenylalanine. Sequences without an unambiguous match to a single V gene segment were excluded from the earlier analysis of several hundred of the donors. An earlier analysis of several hundred of the donors called V segments functional above 56.7% productive rearrangements and segregating when the between-donor standard deviation exceeded 5%. A statistical classification framework was developed to diagnose cytomegalovirus status using the catalog of TCR beta chain sequences. A later analysis assigned V and J genes by comparing TCR nucleotide sequences with IMGT/GENE-DB human TR gene sequences. The TCRdist pipeline was used in a later analysis to assign CDR3 sequences and most-parsimonious VDJ recombination scenarios. In a later analysis, each TCR beta chain was defined by its CDR3 amino acid sequence together with its V-gene family, and reads without a unique V-gene family were excluded. To address suspected cross-contamination and a sequencing artifact, a later analysis removed 450 to 700 highly shared, low-generation-probability nucleotide sequences. In a later analysis, a clonal expansion index for each public chain was calculated from normalized within-repertoire ranks of inferred template counts. Generation probabilities in a later analysis came from a VDJ recombination model fitted to out-of-frame rearrangements, and those results were checked against IGoR. A later analysis scored TCR-TCR, TCR-HLA and TCR-CMV co-occurrence with hypergeometric tests, applying a repertoire-size bias correction to TCR pairs. In a later analysis, false discovery rates were estimated by permuting HLA or CMV assignments 20 times. In a later analysis, co-occurring TCRs were grouped using DBSCAN, and TCRdist sequence similarity was added for clustering within HLA-allele-positive subsets. Repertoires with fewer than 30,000 or more than 120,000 public chains, plus five repertoires with anomalous nucleotide sharing, were excluded from co-occurrence clustering. TCRdb re-hosts the immuneACCESS table, in-frame sequences only. Its copies lack some clones; in the studies checked, an unresolved V gene accounts for under half of them, and the cause for the rest is not known. Clonal size and the V and J genes are those of that table, whereas D and trimming came from the DNA. The sample table holds approximately 190,000 clones, of which 81% were seen once. More than 3% of the sample is held by the ten biggest clonotypes.

Sequences were obtained from PBMCs. The receptor comes from a man aged 35 to 55 in good health and CMV-seropositive.

Here is the DNA: TGTGCCAGCTCTCGACCTTCGACTAGCGGCAATGAGCAGTTCTTC. This yields the protein CASSRPSTSGNEQFF. The rearranged segments are TRBV18 and TRBJ2-1; 9 bases in between match TRBD2. CDR1 and CDR2 are read off the germline V gene as KGHSH and LQKENI. V trim: 6 bases; J trim: 6 bases; unmatched bases: 9. The CDR3 sequence holds 15 residues, the cysteine and phenylalanine included. Left in the record is the CDR3 DNA by itself, 45 bases read in frame from the first base.